What follows are 9 T cell receptor beta chains derived from one specimen sequenced in a study of blood T cell repertoires in COVID-19. Libraries were prepared by immunoSEQ multiplex PCR; TCRdb keeps only in-frame clonotypes and omits some of them. The table shows 170,000 or so clones, with more than 70% occurring only once. Sequencing was done on a sample of peripheral blood. These receptor sequences come from a man between 18 and 29 years old with active or convalescent COVID-19.

The chain has TRBV7-3 and TRBJ2-1; 7 bases map to TRBD2. V lost 3 bases, J lost 3 bases, and 2 bases stayed unmatched. The CDR3 runs to 14 residues. From germline, CDR1 is SGHTA and CDR2 FQGTGA. The CDR3 nucleotides read TGTGCCAGCAGCTTTGGCGGGAGCTACAATGAGCAGTTCTTC. This sequence encodes CASSFGGSYNEQFF.

This rearrangement joins TRBV7-3 to TRBJ2-3; D perhaps matches TRBD2 (6 bases). The CDR3 covers 15 residues. Germline values: CDR1 SGHTA, CDR2 FQGTGA. V was trimmed by 4 bases and J by 2 bases, leaving 13 bases between them. Here the CDR3 reads CASSSSAGNTDTQYF. CDR3 DNA: TGTGCCAGCAGCTCTTCAGCGGGTAACACAGATACGCAGTATTTT.

The chain recombines TRBV3-1 (or the pseudogene TRBV3-2) with TRBJ2-7; 10 bases are shared with TRBD1. V shed 4 bases, J shed 6 bases, and the junction held 6 bases outside the gene matches. The germline CDR1 and CDR2 sequences are LGHDT and YNNKEL (reference sequence). This CDR3 comprises 14 residues. CDR3 region: CASSRRQGAVEQYF. The CDR3 region has the DNA TGTGCCAGCAGCCGGAGACAGGGGGCTGTCGAGCAGTACTTC.

This chain joins TRBV6-1 and TRBJ2-1, with TRBD1 matching 7 bases. CDR3 length: 16 amino acids. V lost 2 bases to trimming and J lost 7 bases; unmatched junction nucleotides: 11. Germline V gene data show CDR1 as MNHNS and CDR2 as SASEGT. The DNA for the CDR3 is TGTGCCAGCAGTGAAAGGGGCCACACAGGGGTGAATGAGCAGTTCTTC. Protein product: CASSERGHTGVNEQFF.

The chain carries TRBV7-2 and TRBJ1-1; 11 bases match TRBD1. V trimming: 4 bases; J trimming: 8 bases; junction bases outside the gene matches: 12. In germline, CDR1 is SGHTA, CDR2 FQGNSA. The CDR3 contains 16 residues. CDR3 coding DNA: TGTGCCAGCAGCTCGTGGACAGGGGGCCGAGTTACCGAAGCTTTCTTT. Its translation: CASSSWTGGRVTEAFF. Drawing the rest from reference TRBV7-2 and TRBJ1-1, the complete variable domain is GAGVSQSPSNKVTEKGKDVELRCDPISGHTALYWYRQSLGQGLEFLIYFQGNSAPDKSGLPSDRFSAERTGGSVSTLTIQRTQQEDSAVYLCASSSWTGGRVTEAFFGQGTRLTVV.

The rearrangement joins TRBV5-4 to TRBJ1-2; TRBD1 matches 9 bases. CDR3 length: 14 amino acids. The junction had 3 bases not matched to a gene; V was cut back by 4 bases and J by 2 bases. Germline loops: CDR1 SGHNT, CDR2 YYREEE (reference sequence). The CDR3 DNA follows: TGTGCCAGCAGCACTGGGACAGGGAACTATGGCTACACCTTC. Its translation is CASSTGTGNYGYTF.

The chain links TRBV28 to TRBJ1-5; TRBD1 might be the D (5 bases). The CDR3 consists of 15 residues. The germline gives CDR1 MDHEN, CDR2 SYDVKM. Trimming left V 8 bases short and J 6 bases short, with 20 bases between. This CDR3 is CASQRGLAGSQPQHF. CDR3 nucleotides: TGTGCCAGCCAAAGGGGACTTGCTGGAAGTCAGCCCCAGCATTTT. Variable domain in full (rest from reference TRBV28 and TRBJ1-5): DVKVTQSSRYLVKRTGEKVFLECVQDMDHENMFWYRQDPGLGLRLIYFSYDVKMKEKGDIPEGYSVSREKKERFSLILESASTNQTSMYLCASQRGLAGSQPQHFGDGTRLSIL.

This clone was found a few times. J is TRBJ2-1 and V is TRBV6-1; 8 nucleotides agree with TRBD2. J gave up 1 base and V 2 bases, and 1 base lay outside the gene matches. CDR1 is MNHNS, CDR2 SASEGT, per germline. The CDR3 has 15 amino acids. CDR3 nucleotide sequence: TGTGCCAGCAGTGAAACGGGGGGGTCCTACAATGAGCAGTTCTTC. This encodes CASSETGGSYNEQFF.

The chain has TRBV7-7 and TRBJ1-2; TRBD1 matches 9 bases. The CDR3 runs 15 residues. From germline, CDR1 is SSHAT and CDR2 FNYEAQ (reference sequence). In DNA form, the CDR3 reads TGTGCTAGCGCGTTATCAACAGGGGGCGGTGGTGGCTACACCTTC. Encoded protein: CASALSTGGGGGYTF.